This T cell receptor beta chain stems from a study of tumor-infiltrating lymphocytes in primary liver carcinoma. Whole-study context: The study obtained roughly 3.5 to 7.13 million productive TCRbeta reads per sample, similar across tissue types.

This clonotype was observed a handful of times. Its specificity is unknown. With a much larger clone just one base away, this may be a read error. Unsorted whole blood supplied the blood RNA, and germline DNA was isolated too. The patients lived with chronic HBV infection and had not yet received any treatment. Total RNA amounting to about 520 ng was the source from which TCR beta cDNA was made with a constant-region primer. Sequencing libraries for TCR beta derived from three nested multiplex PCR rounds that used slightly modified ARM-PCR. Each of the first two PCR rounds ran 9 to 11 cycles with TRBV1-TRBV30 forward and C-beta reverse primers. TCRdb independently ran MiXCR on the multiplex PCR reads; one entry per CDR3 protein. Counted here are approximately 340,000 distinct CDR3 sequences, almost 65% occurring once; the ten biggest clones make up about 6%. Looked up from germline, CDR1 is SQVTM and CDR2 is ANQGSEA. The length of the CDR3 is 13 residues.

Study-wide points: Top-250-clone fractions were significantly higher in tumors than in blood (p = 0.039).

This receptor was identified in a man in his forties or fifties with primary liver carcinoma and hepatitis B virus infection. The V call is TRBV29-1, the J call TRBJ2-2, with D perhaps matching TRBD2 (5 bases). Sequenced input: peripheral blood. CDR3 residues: CSVEGARTGEPFF. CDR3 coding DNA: TGCAGCGTTGAAGGTGCAAGAACCGGGGAGCCGTTTTTT.